This paragraph covers one TCR beta chain sequence. What it binds is not known. Using its own MiXCR run on the RT-PCR reads, TCRdb lists one record per CDR3 protein. This table holds 150,000 to 200,000 distinct CDR3 sequences, around 12% found once. This record belongs to a study of response to subunit inactivated influenza vaccine. Study-level points and caveats: Every seasonal influenza vaccination brings in few new T cells, the authors suggested.

This CDR3 spans 18 amino acids. Germline CDR1 DFQATT, CDR2 SNEGSKA (reference sequence). V dropped 4 bases and J dropped 0 bases, with 23 bases sitting between them. These same data were also listed under a study on T cells expressing NK-cell markers. That study adds: Production of TCR beta cDNA relied on 5'RACE template switching with UMIs. TCR beta repertoires came from sorted CD3+CD56+NKG2C+, CD3+CD56+NKG2C- and CD3+CD56-NKG2C+ T cells. For four donors, these clonotypes were likewise the leading ones in the CD3+CD56-NKG2C+ fraction.

This TCR derives from a middle-aged man who received an inactivated influenza vaccine. The starting material was CD8+ T cells sorted from PBMCs, obtained approximately 13 days after vaccination. This rearrangement joins TRBV20-1 to TRBJ2-3; perhaps TRBD1 as D (5 bases). The CDR3: CSAKLGLVYSPSTDTQYF. The CDR3 DNA is TGCAGTGCTAAATTGGGGCTAGTGTATTCCCCAAGCACAGATACGCAGTATTTT.